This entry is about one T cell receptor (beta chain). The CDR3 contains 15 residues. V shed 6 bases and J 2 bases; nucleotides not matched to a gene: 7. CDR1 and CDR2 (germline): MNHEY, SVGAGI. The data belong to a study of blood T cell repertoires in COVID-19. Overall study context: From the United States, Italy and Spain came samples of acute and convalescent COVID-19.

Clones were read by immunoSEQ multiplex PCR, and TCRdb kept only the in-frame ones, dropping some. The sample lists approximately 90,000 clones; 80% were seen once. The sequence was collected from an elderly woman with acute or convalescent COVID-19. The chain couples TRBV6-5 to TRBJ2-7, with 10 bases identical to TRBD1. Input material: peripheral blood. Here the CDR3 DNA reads TGTGCCAGCAGGCAGGACAGGGGGGATCCCTACGAGCAGTACTTC. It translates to CASRQDRGDPYEQYF.